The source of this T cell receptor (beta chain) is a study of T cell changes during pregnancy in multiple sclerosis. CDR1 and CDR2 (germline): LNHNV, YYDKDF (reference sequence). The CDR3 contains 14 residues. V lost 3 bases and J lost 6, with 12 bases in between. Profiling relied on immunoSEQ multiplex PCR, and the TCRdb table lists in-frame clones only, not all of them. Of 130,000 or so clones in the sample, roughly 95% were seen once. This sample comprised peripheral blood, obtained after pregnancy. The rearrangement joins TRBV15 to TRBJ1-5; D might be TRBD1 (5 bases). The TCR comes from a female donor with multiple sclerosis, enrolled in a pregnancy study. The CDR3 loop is CATSSPTGVQPQHF. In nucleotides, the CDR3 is TGTGCCACCAGCAGTCCAACGGGGGTTCAGCCCCAGCATTTT. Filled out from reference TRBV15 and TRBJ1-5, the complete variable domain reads DAMVIQNPRYQVTQFGKPVTLSCSQTLNHNVMYWYQQKSSQAPKLLFHYYDKDFNNEADTPDNFQSRRPNTSFCFLDIRSPGLGDTAMYLCATSSPTGVQPQHFGDGTRLSIL.